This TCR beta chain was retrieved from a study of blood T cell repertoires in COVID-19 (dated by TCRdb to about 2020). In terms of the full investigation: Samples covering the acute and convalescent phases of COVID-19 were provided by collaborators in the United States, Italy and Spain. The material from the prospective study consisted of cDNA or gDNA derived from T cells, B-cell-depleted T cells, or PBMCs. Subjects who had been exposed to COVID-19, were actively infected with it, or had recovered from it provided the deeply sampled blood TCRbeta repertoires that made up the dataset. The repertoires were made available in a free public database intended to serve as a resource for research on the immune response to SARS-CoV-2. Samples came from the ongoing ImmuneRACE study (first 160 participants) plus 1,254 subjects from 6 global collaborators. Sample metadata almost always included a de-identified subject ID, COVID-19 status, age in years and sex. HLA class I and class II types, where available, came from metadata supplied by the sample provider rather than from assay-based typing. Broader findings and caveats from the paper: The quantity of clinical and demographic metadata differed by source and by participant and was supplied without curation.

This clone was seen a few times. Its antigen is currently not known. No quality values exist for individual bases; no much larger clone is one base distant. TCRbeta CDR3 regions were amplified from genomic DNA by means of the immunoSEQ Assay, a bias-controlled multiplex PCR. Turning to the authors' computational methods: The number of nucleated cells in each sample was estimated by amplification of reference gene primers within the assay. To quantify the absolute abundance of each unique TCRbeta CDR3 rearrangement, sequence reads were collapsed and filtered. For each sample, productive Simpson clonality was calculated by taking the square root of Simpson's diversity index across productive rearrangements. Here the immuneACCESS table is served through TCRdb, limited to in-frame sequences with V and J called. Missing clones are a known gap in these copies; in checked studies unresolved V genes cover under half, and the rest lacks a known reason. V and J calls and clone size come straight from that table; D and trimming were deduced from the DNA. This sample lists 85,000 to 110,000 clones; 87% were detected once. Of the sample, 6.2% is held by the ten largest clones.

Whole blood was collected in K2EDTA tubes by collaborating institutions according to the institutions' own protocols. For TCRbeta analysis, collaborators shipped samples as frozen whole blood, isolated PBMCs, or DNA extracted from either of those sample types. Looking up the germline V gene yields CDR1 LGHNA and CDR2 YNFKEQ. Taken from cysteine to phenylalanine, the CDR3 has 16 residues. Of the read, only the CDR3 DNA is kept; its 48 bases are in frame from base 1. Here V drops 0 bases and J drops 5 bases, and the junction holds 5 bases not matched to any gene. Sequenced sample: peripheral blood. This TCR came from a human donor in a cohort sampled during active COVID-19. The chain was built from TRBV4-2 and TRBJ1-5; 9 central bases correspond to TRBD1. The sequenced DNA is TGTGCCAGCAGCCAAGATTGGCGGGACAGGGATCAGCCCCAGCATTTT. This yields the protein CASSQDWRDRDQPQHF.